This TCR beta chain was sequenced for a study of CD8+CD57+ T cells in acquired aplastic anemia. Genomic DNA, the template, was used for profiling of the TCR beta VDJ and CDR3. MiXCR was run by TCRdb on the reads, yielding one entry per CDR3 protein. Among under 200,000 distinct CDR3 sequences listed, just under 45% were seen once. With respect to this clonotype: Its antigen is not identified.

Whole-study results and caveats: Patients had around 30 CD8+ CDR3 sequences in common with controls (the shared set).

V lost 8 bases, J lost 8 bases, and 16 bases lay in between. Germline loops: CDR1 WNHNN, CDR2 SYGVQD (reference sequence). The CDR3 has 13 residues. The source material was sorted CD4+, CD8+, or CD8+CD57+ T cells (not recorded which) from PBMCs. This sequence originates from a human donor in good health. This chain connects TRBV10-1 to TRBJ2-1, with D uncertain. CDR3 amino acids: CASVFKEVDEQFF. The CDR3, as DNA: TGCGCCAGCGTCTTCAAAGAAGTAGATGAGCAGTTCTTC.